This T cell receptor (beta chain) was observed in a study of cytomegalovirus exposure and HLA in healthy donors. CDR1 and CDR2 (germline): MGHRA, YSYEKL. The CDR3 length is 16 residues. V trimming: 0 bases; J trimming: 1 base; junction bases outside the gene matches: 3. Primers: 60 Vbeta forward and 13 Jbeta reverse. TCRdb's copy holds only in-frame clones and misses some; the assay was immunoSEQ multiplex PCR. There are 150,000 to 200,000 clones in the sample; 75% to 85% occur only once, and roughly 6.7% lies in the top ten. The rearrangement joins TRBV4-1 to TRBJ2-5, with 9 positions matching TRBD2. Sequencing was carried out using PBMCs. This sequence was found in a man aged 45-65 years in good health and CMV-seropositive. The CDR3 DNA reads TGCGCCAGCAGCCAAGATAAGCGGGGGGTCCAAGAGACCCAGTACTTC. Translating gives CASSQDKRGVQETQYF.